This T cell receptor beta chain was captured by sequencing in a study of cytomegalovirus exposure and HLA in healthy donors. Overall study context: There were approximately 400 genotyped donors. Of these, about 86% fell in the genetic ancestry cluster associated with self-reported Caucasian donors. General study findings and limits: Cytomegalovirus-associated TCR beta chains were listed, numbering approximately 150.

Germline V lookup: CDR1 MNHEY, CDR2 SVGAGI. This CDR3 spans 15 amino acids. V was pared by 6 bases and J by 8 bases, with 8 bases of the junction left unmatched. As regards this clone: As yet, its antigen is unknown.

Primers for the PCR totalled 60 Vbeta and 13 Jbeta. The method was immunoSEQ multiplex PCR; TCRdb's version includes in-frame clones alone and lacks a portion of them. The repertoire holds 150,000 to 200,000 clones, with around 87% as singletons. The sequence derives from a woman aged 18-30 years in good health and CMV-seronegative. The chain employs TRBV6-5 and TRBJ1-6, with 9 bases fitting TRBD1. The sequenced sample consisted of PBMCs. The CDR3 DNA is TGTGCCAGCAGCCAAACCGGGACAGGGCATTCACCCCTCCACTTT. This translates into CASSQTGTGHSPLHF.